One and the same sample provided the 13 T cell receptor beta chains below, sequenced in a study of T cell repertoires in cytomegalovirus infection. Antigens for these TCRs are unknown. TCRdb analysed the reads with MiXCR anew, one entry per CDR3 protein. The table lists approximately 990,000 distinct CDR3 sequences, around 32% of them singletons. The sample consisted of cultured CD8+ T cells from PBMCs, taken from culture after CMV antigen stimulation. Receptors originate from a human donor in good health (CMV status not recorded). Some clones in this sample may be carry-over from other donors' samples.

The CDR3 reads CASSRRQVNTGELFF. As DNA, the CDR3 is TGTGCCAGCAGCCGACGACAAGTGAACACCGGGGAGCTGTTTTTT. The chain recombines TRBV12-3 or TRBV12-4 with TRBJ2-2, with D uncertain. Trimming took off 6 bases at V and 1 base at J, with 12 bases between the two ends. This CDR3 contains 15 residues.

CDR3 residues: CASSRQPGETQYF. The DNA of the CDR3 is TGTGCCAGCAGTCGCCAACCGGGCGAGACCCAGTACTTC. The chain is built from TRBV7-9 and TRBJ2-5; D gene uncertain. The CDR3 runs to 13 residues. Trimming pared 6 bases from V and 5 bases from J, leaving 13 bases between. CDR1 and CDR2 from the germline V gene are SEHNR and FQNEAQ (reference sequence).

This chain connects TRBV6-2 or TRBV6-3 to TRBJ2-1; TRBD2 agrees at 7 bases. The length of the CDR3 is 15 residues. Germline V CDR1 and CDR2: MNHEY, SVGEGT. V gave up 0 bases and J gave up 8 bases; unmatched junction bases: 7. Written as DNA, the CDR3 is TGTGCCAGCAGTTACTCCCCCGGGGGGACCGATGAGCAGTTCTTC. Encoded protein: CASSYSPGGTDEQFF.

Of note for this clonotype: One base away lies a much larger clone, so this may be a sequencing read error. V usage is TRBV7-2 and J usage is TRBJ2-2; D possibly corresponds to TRBD1 (6 bases). The CDR3 covers 14 residues. V shed 11 bases and J shed 1 base, with 14 bases lying between them. Germline V gene sequence: CDR1 SGHTA, CDR2 FQGNSA. CDR3 sequence: CASWGQRNTGELFF. The CDR3 region has the DNA TGTGCCTCGTGGGGGCAGAGGAACACCGGGGAGCTGTTTTTT.

This clonotype was observed a few times. The V call is TRBV7-2, the J call TRBJ1-2; D unclear. V was cut by 6 bases and J by 8 bases, with 19 bases left in between. This CDR3 spans 14 amino acids. In germline, CDR1 is SGHTA, CDR2 FQGNSA. DNA of the CDR3: TGTGCCAGCAGTGAAGTAGTGGGCGTCGAGGGCTACACCTTC. Encoded protein: CASSEVVGVEGYTF.

This clonotype was found a few times. The V and J genes are TRBV23-1 and TRBJ2-7, with D possibly being TRBD1 (6 bases). TRBV23-1 is an ORF; its function is uncertain. Trimming left V 2 bases short and J 5 bases short, with 16 bases between. The CDR3 totals 15 residues. As DNA, the CDR3 is TGCGCCAGCAGTCAAAAGGGACACGGGGACCACGAGCAGTACGTC. Protein sequence: CASSQKGHGDHEQYV.

At least ten counts were recorded for this clonotype. V usage is TRBV10-2 and J usage is TRBJ2-5; 10 nucleotides match TRBD2. Germline CDR1 reads WSHSY; CDR2 reads SAAADI. CDR3 length: 16 residues. The trim removed 0 bases at V and 4 bases at J, leaving 5 bases unmatched. The CDR3 DNA reads as TGCGCCAGCAGTGAGTCCCAGCGGGGGGGCCGAGAGACCCAGTACTTC. Translation gives CASSESQRGGRETQYF.

The chain links TRBV28 to TRBJ2-5; D gene ambiguous. CDR1 MDHEN and CDR2 SYDVKM come from the germline V gene. V was trimmed by 6 bases and J by 6 bases, leaving 17 bases between them. The CDR3 runs 14 residues. The CDR3 DNA reads TGTGCCAGCAGCCTCCCCCCTAGAAGGCAGACCCAGTACTTC. This gives the protein CASSLPPRRQTQYF.

The chain carries TRBV4-1 and TRBJ2-7; TRBD2 is a possible D gene (6 bases). Germline assignment: CDR1 MGHRA and CDR2 YSYEKL. The CDR3 is 16 residues long. V lost 4 bases and J 0 bases, leaving 16 bases between the germline ends. CDR3 nucleotides: TGCGCCAGCAGCCCTCACGGCGGAGGGAGCTCCTACGAGCAGTACGTC. Its translation is CASSPHGGGSSYEQYV.

There are a few counts of this clonotype. The V gene is TRBV7-4, the J gene TRBJ1-6; the D is unclear. The V end lost 5 bases, the J end lost 7 bases, and 9 bases lay between the germline ends. Looked up from germline, CDR1 is SGHVT and CDR2 is SQSDAQ. The CDR3 has 13 amino acids. The DNA for the CDR3 is TGTGCCAGCAGCGAGCCGTGGAATTCACCCCTCCACTTT. It yields the protein CASSEPWNSPLHF.

The chain joins TRBV6-2 or TRBV6-3 to TRBJ2-2, with D perhaps matching TRBD2 (6 bases). The CDR3 runs 18 residues. Germline V CDR1 and CDR2: MNHEY, SVGEGT. The V end was cut by 0 bases, the J end by 4 bases, with 18 bases between. The CDR3 reads CASSYSRTKGLRTGELFF. The CDR3 DNA reads TGTGCCAGCAGTTACTCGAGGACAAAGGGACTCCGCACCGGGGAGCTGTTTTTT.

The chain joins TRBV5-5 to TRBJ1-5; D is possibly TRBD1 (6 bases). The germline V and J ends were trimmed by 0 bases and 3 bases, with 10 bases remaining between them. CDR1 is SGHKS and CDR2 is YYEKEE in the germline V gene (reference sequence). The CDR3 consists of 15 residues. The CDR3 coding sequence is TGTGCCAGCAGCTTGGGGACAGCGTTCAATCAGCCCCAGCATTTT. Its protein product is CASSLGTAFNQPQHF.

This clonotype has only a few counts. The chain employs TRBV7-9 and TRBJ1-5, with a weak D call TRBD1 (6 bases). From germline, CDR1 is SEHNR and CDR2 FQNEAQ (reference sequence). Trimming left V 0 bases short and J 3 bases short, with 15 bases between. This CDR3 region has 17 residues. CDR3 region: CASSLALRQADNQPQHF. The CDR3 DNA reads TGTGCCAGCAGCTTAGCGCTCCGACAGGCCGACAATCAGCCCCAGCATTTT.